Below, one T cell receptor beta chain is given with its context. What it recognizes is unknown. The sample is drawn from a study of OX40 agonist ivuxolimab in advanced cancers. Study-level results: Both blood CD4+ and CD8+ T cells showed clonal growth by week 6 at 0.1 to 3.0 mg/kg.

Using immunoSEQ multiplex PCR, the repertoire was profiled, and TCRdb retains in-frame clones only, with some absent. The data hold about 75,000 clones, with 86% observed a single time. Germline-derived CDR1 and CDR2 are SGHTA and FQGNSA. This CDR3 region has 16 residues. J was trimmed by 5 bases and V by 5 bases; bases with no gene match: 8. This receptor was identified in an adult with an advanced solid tumor such as melanoma, head and neck, liver or kidney cancer. The sample in question was CD4+ or CD8+ T cells sorted from blood, obtained in a trial of the OX40 agonist ivuxolimab. The chain links TRBV7-2 to TRBJ2-1; 11 positions agree with TRBD2. The CDR3 here is CASSTFGTSGNNEQFF. CDR3 nucleotide sequence: TGTGCCAGCAGCACCTTCGGGACTAGCGGAAACAATGAGCAGTTCTTC.